Each of the 29 T cell receptor beta chains below was sequenced from the same sample in a study of regulatory T cells in long-lasting Graves disease. Stated time point: persistent/refractory GD, antithyroid drugs over 5 years with positive TRAb. The TCR library was made from RNA that had been extracted from PBMCs in TRIzol. Sequencing libraries for TCR beta were prepared with iRepertoire HTBI primers and Arm-PCR of CDR3 regions. TCRdb processed the multiplex PCR reads anew with MiXCR; each CDR3 protein has one entry. In the table there are over 250,000 distinct CDR3 sequences, roughly a fifth of which are singletons. The material sequenced was peripheral blood mononuclear cells (PBMCs), taken when the disease was refractory, from a patient treated with antithyroid drugs. Receptors were obtained from a female donor with Graves disease.

This clonotype was picked up many times. The chain combines TRBV7-2 with TRBJ2-5, with TRBD2 matching over 12 bases. CDR1 and CDR2 (germline): SGHTA, FQGNSA. V was pared by 5 bases and J by 5 bases, with 6 bases of the junction left unmatched. This CDR3 has 15 amino acids. CDR3 DNA sequence: TGTGCCAGCAGCCCAACTAGCGGGAGGACGGAGACCCAGTACTTC. Amino acid sequence: CASSPTSGRTETQYF.

This clonotype was seen a handful of times. The CDR3 coding sequence is TGTGCCAGCAGTCCAAGGAGGGCTGCCTATGGCTACACCTTC. It codes for CASSPRRAAYGYTF. This sequence joins TRBV27 and TRBJ1-2; D remains ambiguous. Germline V gene sequence: CDR1 MNHEY, CDR2 SMNVEV (reference sequence). This CDR3 is 14 amino acids long. The V and J ends lost 5 bases and 4 bases respectively, with 14 bases between them.

Many counts were recorded for this clonotype. The chain has TRBV28 and TRBJ1-1, with 9 nucleotides matching TRBD1. The CDR3 contains 15 residues. The germline V gene encodes CDR1 MDHEN and CDR2 SYDVKM. V gave up 4 bases and J gave up 6 bases; unmatched junction bases: 9. The chain's CDR3 is CASSWDRAVRAEAFF. In DNA, the CDR3 is TGTGCCAGCAGTTGGGACAGGGCTGTTCGGGCTGAAGCTTTCTTT.

This clonotype was picked up many times. The rearrangement uses TRBV20-1 and TRBJ2-7; no clear D gene. Trimming removed 5 bases from V and 7 bases from J, with 15 bases in between. The germline gives CDR1 DFQATT, CDR2 SNEGSKA (reference sequence). The CDR3 spans 12 residues. Written as DNA, the CDR3 is TGCAGTGCTGAAAACGTCTGGGGAGAGCAGTACTTC. It codes for CSAENVWGEQYF.

This clonotype has a handful of counts. The rearrangement links TRBV20-1 to TRBJ1-5, with a tentative D call TRBD1 (5 bases). The CDR3 spans 13 residues. Trimming shortened V by 6 bases and J by 3 bases, and 12 bases separated the two germline ends. The germline V gene encodes CDR1 DFQATT and CDR2 SNEGSKA (reference sequence). CDR3 residues: CSAQRGDNQPQHF. In DNA form, the CDR3 reads TGCAGTGCACAGAGAGGGGACAATCAGCCCCAGCATTTT.

The gene calls are TRBV27 and TRBJ2-1; D is ambiguous. The CDR3 loop spans 13 amino acids. V lost 3 bases and J 6 bases, leaving 9 bases between the germline ends. Germline CDR1 MNHEY, CDR2 SMNVEV (reference sequence). Written as DNA, the CDR3 is TGTGCCAGCAGTTTTGGTCCAATCAATGAGCAGTTCTTC. Its translation is CASSFGPINEQFF.

DNA for the CDR3: TGCAGTGCCACCCAGCGGGAGGGGGCTATCACGGGACTAGCCAAAAACATTCAGTACTTC. This gives the protein CSATQREGAITGLAKNIQYF. The chain links TRBV20-1 to TRBJ2-4; 10 bases fit TRBD2. CDR1 DFQATT and CDR2 SNEGSKA come from the germline V gene (reference sequence). V trimming: 6 bases; J trimming: 0 bases; junction bases outside the gene matches: 20. The CDR3 extends over 20 amino acids.

This clonotype was detected a few times. The chain employs TRBV3-1 and TRBJ2-7; D is ambiguous. Germline CDR1 is LGHDT and CDR2 is YNNKEL (reference sequence). The CDR3 extends over 11 amino acids. With 3 bases removed from V and 7 bases from J, the gap between germline ends came to 7 bases. The DNA of the CDR3 is TGTGCCAGCAGCCACGCCAGGGAGCAGTACTTC. It is translated as CASSHAREQYF.

The table lists this clonotype with a few counts. This chain connects TRBV7-9 to TRBJ2-5; 8 positions match TRBD1. This CDR3 has 15 amino acids. Losses at the gene ends were 1 base for V and 5 bases for J; bases not matched to a gene: 6. The V gene's germline CDR1 is SEHNR and CDR2 FQNEAQ (reference sequence). The CDR3 sequence: CASSLGPTGGETQYF. In DNA, the CDR3 is TGTGCCAGCAGCTTAGGCCCCACAGGGGGGGAGACCCAGTACTTC.

The table lists this clonotype with a few counts. The chain has TRBV6-9 and TRBJ2-5; tentatively, D is TRBD1 (5 bases). V dropped 2 bases and J dropped 3 bases, with 10 bases sitting between them. CDR3 length equals 14 residues. Germline V gives CDR1 MNHGY, CDR2 SVAAGI. The CDR3: CASSYRGFEETQYF. CDR3 coding DNA: TGTGCCAGCAGTTATAGGGGATTTGAAGAGACCCAGTACTTC.

J is TRBJ2-1 and V is TRBV20-1; TRBD2 is a possible D gene (5 bases). Germline V lookup: CDR1 DFQATT, CDR2 SNEGSKA (reference sequence). The CDR3 is made up of 14 amino acids. The V end was cut by 4 bases, the J end by 5 bases, with 15 bases between. The CDR3 region is CSAIEGPRDNEQFF. In DNA form, the CDR3 reads TGCAGTGCTATAGAGGGCCCTAGGGACAATGAGCAGTTCTTC.

On this clonotype itself: Possible read error: a much larger clone is one base away. The chain joins TRBV11-2 to TRBJ2-7, with 7 bases identical to TRBD1. From germline, CDR1 is SGHAT and CDR2 FQNNGV. CDR3 length: 14 amino acids. DNA of the CDR3: TGTGCCAGCAGCTTAAGGACAGGACCCTACGAGCGGTACTTC. Amino acids: CASSLRTGPYERYF.

In regard to this clonotype: A junction end diverges from the germline sequence, so it may reflect a read error. J is TRBJ2-2 and V is TRBV4-2; D is uncertain. The CDR3 runs to 13 residues. Germline V gene sequence: CDR1 LGHNA, CDR2 YNFKEQ. The CDR3 region has the DNA TGTGCCAGCAGCCAAGATCGCACCGAGGAGCTGTTTTTT. This gives the protein CASSQDRTEELFF.

This clonotype was found many times. This chain links TRBV6-5 with TRBJ2-2; D remains ambiguous. Germline loops: CDR1 MNHEY, CDR2 SVGAGI. The CDR3 totals 14 residues. V lost 2 bases, J lost 7 bases, and 11 bases lay in between. The CDR3 sequence is CASSYPRSVGELFF. CDR3 nucleotides: TGTGCCAGCAGTTACCCAAGGAGTGTCGGGGAGCTGTTTTTT.

Details on this clonotype: A read error may explain this, as a much larger clone is one base away. CDR3 nucleotide sequence: TGTGCCAGCAGCCCAGCCTACAATGAGCGGTTCTTC. Translation gives CASSPAYNERFF. The chain is built from TRBV7-2 and TRBJ2-1; D is undetermined. Per the germline V gene, CDR1 is SGHTA and CDR2 is FQGNSA. The CDR3 covers 12 residues.

The V call is TRBV25-1, the J call TRBJ2-5, with TRBD1 as a possible D gene (6 bases). The CDR3 consists of 17 residues. Between the trimmed V and J ends, which lost 2 bases and 7 bases, there was a span of 23 bases. Germline assignment: CDR1 MGHDK and CDR2 SYGVNS. CDR3 bases: TGTGCCAGCAGTGAAAGCTACAGCCAGGGGTACGGATGGACCCAGTACTTC. Translating gives CASSESYSQGYGWTQYF.

This clonotype was seen many times. The chain links TRBV28 to TRBJ2-5, with no clear D. V shed 3 bases and J shed 5 bases, with 19 bases lying between them. The germline CDR1 and CDR2 sequences are MDHEN and SYDVKM. The CDR3 has 16 amino acids. The CDR3 is CASSLDGPLRRETQYF. DNA for the CDR3: TGTGCCAGCAGTTTGGATGGCCCCCTTAGACGGGAGACCCAGTACTTC. The full variable domain, completed using reference TRBV28 and TRBJ2-5, is DVKVTQSSRYLVKRTGEKVFLECVQDMDHENMFWYRQDPGLGLRLIYFSYDVKMKEKGDIPEGYSVSREKKERFSLILESASTNQTSMYLCASSLDGPLRRETQYFGPGTRLLVL.

This clonotype was counted ten times or more. CDR3: CASSPGTSGSEQYF. CDR3 DNA: TGTGCCAGCAGCCCGGGGACTAGCGGGAGCGAGCAGTACTTC. The chain has TRBV7-2 and TRBJ2-7, with 14 bases fitting TRBD2. Per the germline V gene, CDR1 is SGHTA and CDR2 is FQGNSA. CDR3 length: 14 amino acids. Trimming took 5 bases from V and 6 from J; bases not matched to a gene: 3.

Details on this clonotype: Possible read error: a much larger clone is one base away. V usage is TRBV29-1 and J usage is TRBJ2-7, with 7 positions matching TRBD1. Germline-derived CDR1 and CDR2 are SQVTM and ANQGSEA. The CDR3 runs 14 residues. The CDR3 nucleotides are TGCAGCGTTGAAATGGACAGGAGCTCCTACGAGCAGTGCTTC. It is translated as CSVEMDRSSYEQCF.

This clonotype was seen many times. This chain links TRBV20-1 with TRBJ2-5; D gene ambiguous. The CDR3 length is 12 residues. Germline loops: CDR1 DFQATT, CDR2 SNEGSKA (reference sequence). V lost 3 bases, J lost 4 bases, and 9 bases lay in between. CDR3: CSASLRTETQYF. In nucleotides, the CDR3 is TGCAGTGCTAGCTTGAGAACAGAGACCCAGTACTTC.

In this sample, this clonotype turned up a few times. The genes are TRBV20-1 and TRBJ1-1; perhaps TRBD1 as D (5 bases). Trimming cost V 6 bases and J 0 bases, with 17 bases left between them. The CDR3 is made up of 15 amino acids. Per the germline V gene, CDR1 is DFQATT and CDR2 is SNEGSKA (reference sequence). The CDR3 sequence is CSASGDRALNTEAFF. The CDR3 DNA follows: TGCAGTGCAAGCGGGGACCGAGCCTTGAACACTGAAGCTTTCTTT.

This rearrangement joins TRBV5-5 to TRBJ2-2; perhaps TRBD1 as D (6 bases). The CDR3 runs to 19 residues. The germline V gene encodes CDR1 SGHKS and CDR2 YYEKEE (reference sequence). Trimming cost V 0 bases and J 7 bases, with 25 bases left between them. The CDR3 loop reads CASSLGASYRDLTIGELFF. For the CDR3, the DNA is TGTGCCAGCAGCTTGGGGGCTTCTTACAGGGATTTGACCATCGGGGAGCTGTTTTTT.

The V call is TRBV19, the J call TRBJ2-7, with D perhaps matching TRBD1 or TRBD2 (5 bases each). The V end was cut by 6 bases, the J end by 1 base, with 16 bases between. The germline V gene encodes CDR1 LNHDA and CDR2 SQIVND (reference sequence). CDR3 length: 15 amino acids. The CDR3 sequence is CASRKSGTDSYEQYF. CDR3 sequence (DNA): TGTGCCAGTAGGAAGTCCGGGACCGATTCCTACGAGCAGTACTTC.

The sample holds a few counts of this clonotype. The chain uses TRBV9 and TRBJ2-7, with no clear D. V gave up 3 bases and J gave up 2 bases, with 15 bases separating them. CDR3 length: 15 residues. Germline V gene lookup returns CDR1 SGDLS and CDR2 YYNGEE. In nucleotides, the CDR3 is TGTGCCAGCAGCGCCGGACCGAGTTTTACCTACGAGCAGTACTTC. It codes for CASSAGPSFTYEQYF.

Of note for this clonotype: Germline and junction disagree at one end, which may indicate a read error. The CDR3 nucleotides are TGCAGTGCTAGAGCAGGGAACACTGAAGCTTCCTTT. It codes for CSARAGNTEASF. The chain recombines TRBV20-1 with TRBJ1-1; TRBD1 might be the D (5 bases). Germline lookup yields CDR1 DFQATT and CDR2 SNEGSKA (reference sequence). The CDR3 sequence is 12 residues long.

In its sample, this clonotype was seen a few times. The chain is built from TRBV7-2 and TRBJ1-6; 7 bases map to TRBD1. CDR1 SGHTA and CDR2 FQGNSA come from the germline V gene. Trimming took 5 bases from V and 5 from J; bases not matched to a gene: 6. The CDR3 has 15 residues. CDR3: CASSTRQGDNSPLHF. CDR3 nucleotide sequence: TGTGCCAGCAGCACCCGACAGGGAGATAATTCACCCCTCCACTTT.

Note on this clonotype: A single base separates this from a much larger clone, so it may be a read error. This chain uses TRBV28 with TRBJ2-5, with D tentatively TRBD1 or TRBD2 (5 bases each). Germline loops: CDR1 MDHEN, CDR2 SYDVKM. Trimming removed 3 bases from V and 1 base from J, with 15 bases in between. The CDR3 loop spans 16 amino acids. DNA for the CDR3: TGTGCCAGCAGTTTTAGCCGGGACCAATCCCAAGAGACCCAGTACTTC. Protein: CASSFSRDQSQETQYF.

The genes are TRBV28 and TRBJ1-2, with 8 bases aligning to TRBD1. V lost 6 bases, J lost 8 bases, and 8 bases stayed unmatched. The length of the CDR3 is 13 residues. From germline, CDR1 is MDHEN and CDR2 SYDVKM. DNA for the CDR3: TGTGCCAGCAGATCCGGACAGGGTTCGGGCTACACCTTC. Protein: CASRSGQGSGYTF.

This clonotype has ten or more counts. The V gene is TRBV11-2, the J gene TRBJ2-7; TRBD1 matches 11 bases. The CDR3 has 16 residues. CDR1 and CDR2 (germline): SGHAT, FQNNGV. V trimming: 1 base; J trimming: 6 bases; junction bases outside the gene matches: 8. CDR3 DNA: TGTGCCAGCAGCTTAGCCCCGGGACAGGGGGGGCGCGAGCAGTACTTC. It yields the protein CASSLAPGQGGREQYF.